This record covers a single T cell receptor (beta chain). Its target antigen remains unknown. No much larger clone is present one base from it, and per-base qualities are unavailable. The sample comes from a study of beta chain features in type 1 diabetes (dated by TCRdb to 2017 to 2018). About the investigation overall: Patients and healthy donors did not differ in mean age, gender distribution, total cell number or subset yield. A total of around 110,000,000 sorted cells were examined across all samples, and RNA yield correlated strongly with the number of cells per subset. The study compared TCRB repertoires of sorted circulating CD4+ T cell subsets between recently diagnosed type 1 diabetes patients and matched healthy donors. Regulatory and stem cell-like memory subsets were isolated from only 8 patients and roughly 8 healthy donors, whereas naive and central memory subsets came from all 30 or so donors.

From each donor, a single peripheral blood sample of around 120 mL on average was drawn into heparinised tubes. Using a panel that included CD45RO, CCR7, CD25, CD127, CD95 and CD27, naive, central memory, regulatory and stem cell-like memory CD4+ T cells were sorted on a BD FACSAria II. A purity above 95% was achieved for all sorted populations. PBMCs were separated immediately by Lymphoprep density gradient centrifugation and were stained directly, without being cultured. Samples were stained and sorted in pairs, with one healthy donor and one patient per experiment, so that batch effects were minimized. The entire amount of isolated RNA was reverse transcribed using the High Capacity cDNA Reverse Transcription Kit, so the sequenced TCRB transcripts were expressed ones. Deep immunoSEQ sequencing was performed on naive, central memory and regulatory T cell samples, with an average of about 3.57 million total reads per sample. After sorted cells were lysed in RLT buffer, RNA was extracted with DNase-treated RNeasy Micro or Mini kits, with the choice depending on cell number. To prevent cross-contamination, each cell subset was processed individually, whereas patient and healthy donor samples were processed jointly. TCRB sequences were amplified from cDNA with the immunoSEQ multiplex PCR, producing 87-bp fragments spanning the CDR3 region. Sequencing of the amplicons was performed on the Illumina HiSeq platform. The study's own analysis went as follows. PCR bias was corrected computationally using synthetic template baselines, and reads within Hamming distance 2 were collapsed, with unmergeable singletons discarded. Reads were aligned against IMGT so that V, D and J genes, CDR3 length and insertions or deletions at six rearrangement sites could be assigned. Within each subset, clonotype counts were normalized to the number of sorted cells before true diversity and Gini coefficients were calculated with the tcR R package. The overlap coefficient, calculated on TCRB nucleotide sequences, was used to quantify repertoire sharing. This is the immuneACCESS table as TCRdb keeps it, with only in-frame sequences that have V and J called. A part of the clones is gone; compared with another copy, unresolved V genes explain less than half, and the rest is unexplained. Clone size and the V and J calls come from that table; the DNA yielded D and trimming. This sample lists 120,000 or so clones; roughly 17% were detected once. Together, the top ten hold roughly 2.5% of the sample.

Here is what the overall study found, with its caveats: Fewer insertions and more nucleotide deletions at VDJ recombination sites were observed in patients with type 1 diabetes, implying thymic rearrangement abnormalities. PCR may preferentially amplify shorter templates, but because patient and control samples were amplified and corrected together, any resulting skew would affect both groups equally. Type 1 diabetes patients showed a moderate but significant shortening of TCRB CDR3 length in all four CD4+ subsets. Because small numbers of individuals were included in the HLA sub-analyses, any influence of HLA type on TCRB rearrangement was left unresolved. Naive, central memory and regulatory TCRB repertoires appeared more similar among patients than among healthy donors. Sequencing cDNA rather than genomic DNA could over-represent highly expressing activated cells, although activation and CD3 levels did not differ between groups.

As encoded in the germline V gene, CDR1 is SGHRS while CDR2 is YFSETQ. Trimmed from V: 0 bases; trimmed from J: 1 base; junction bases lacking a gene match: 0. The CDR3 runs 15 residues from the cysteine to the phenylalanine. Solely the CDR3 DNA is kept, with 45 bases framed from the first base. The chain uses TRBV5-1 and TRBJ2-3; TRBD2 matches 9 bases in the middle. Sequenced material: central memory CD4+ T cells from blood. The receptor was isolated from a man between 18 and 29 years old with type 1 diabetes. The DNA reads as follows: TGCGCCAGCAGCTTGGGGACTAGCGGCACAGATACGCAGTATTTT. The resulting protein is CASSLGTSGTDTQYF. Where the CDR3 stops, the reference TRBV5-1 and TRBJ2-3 genes take over; the full variable domain is KAGVTQTPRYLIKTRGQQVTLSCSPISGHRSVSWYQQTPGQGLQFLFEYFSETQRNKGNFPGRFSGRQFSNSRSEMNVSTLELGDSALYLCASSLGTSGTDTQYFGPGTRLTVL.